This T cell receptor (beta chain) emerged from a study of shared clonotypes between healthy human individuals. The investigators split CD4+ cells into a CD45RA+ naive subset and a CD45RA-negative memory subset. This CDR3 has 16 residues. Trimming at V came to 3 bases and at J to 3 bases, leaving 7 bases not matched to a gene. The germline CDR1 and CDR2 sequences are SGHRS and YFSETQ. Some clones are missing from TCRdb's copy, which holds only in-frame ones; the method was immunoSEQ multiplex PCR. Found here are some 1,100,000 clones, roughly 74% of them singletons; the top ten hold approximately 0.52%. Worth noting for this clone: This specimen includes other DNA sequences encoding the same CDR3.

The chain uses TRBV5-1 and TRBJ2-1, with 9 bases matching TRBD2. Sequenced input: memory CD4+ T cells from PBMCs. Subset specified: CD45RA-negative fraction. This sequence originates from a young man in good health. Some clones in this sample may be carry-over from other donors' samples. The CDR3 nucleotides read TGCGCCAGCAGCTGGGGGCTAGCGGGAAGCTACAATGAGCAGTTCTTC. This encodes CASSWGLAGSYNEQFF.